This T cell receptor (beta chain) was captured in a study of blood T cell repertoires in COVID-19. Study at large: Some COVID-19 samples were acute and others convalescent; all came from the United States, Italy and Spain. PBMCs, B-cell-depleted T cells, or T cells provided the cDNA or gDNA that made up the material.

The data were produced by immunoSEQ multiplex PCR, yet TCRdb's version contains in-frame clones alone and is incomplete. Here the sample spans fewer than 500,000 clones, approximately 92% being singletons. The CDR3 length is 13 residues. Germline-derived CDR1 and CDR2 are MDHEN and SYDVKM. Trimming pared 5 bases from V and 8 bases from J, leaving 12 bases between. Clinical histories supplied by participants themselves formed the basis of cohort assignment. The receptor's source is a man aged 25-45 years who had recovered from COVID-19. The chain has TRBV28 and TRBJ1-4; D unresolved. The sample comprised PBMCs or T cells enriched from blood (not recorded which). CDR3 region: CASSPPTNEKLFF. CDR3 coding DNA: TGTGCCAGCAGTCCCCCGACAAACGAAAAACTGTTTTTT.